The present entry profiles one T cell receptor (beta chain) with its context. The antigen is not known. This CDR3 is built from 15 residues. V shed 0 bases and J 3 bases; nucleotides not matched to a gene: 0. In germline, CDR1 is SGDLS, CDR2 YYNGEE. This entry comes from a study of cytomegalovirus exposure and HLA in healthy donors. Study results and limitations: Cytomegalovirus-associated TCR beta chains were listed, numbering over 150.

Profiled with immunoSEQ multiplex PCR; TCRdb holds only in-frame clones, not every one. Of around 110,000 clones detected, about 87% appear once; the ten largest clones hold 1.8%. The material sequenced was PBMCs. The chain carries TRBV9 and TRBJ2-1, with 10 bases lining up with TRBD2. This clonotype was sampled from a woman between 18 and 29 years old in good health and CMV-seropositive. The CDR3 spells CASSVASGGYNEQFF. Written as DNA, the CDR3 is TGTGCCAGCAGCGTAGCTAGCGGGGGCTACAATGAGCAGTTCTTC.